This record covers a single T cell receptor (beta chain). These data belong to a study of blood T cell repertoires in COVID-19. The overall study: The samples span acute and convalescent COVID-19 from the United States, Italy and Spain. PBMCs, B-cell-depleted T cells, or T cells provided the cDNA or gDNA that made up the material.

V was cut by 4 bases and J by 9 bases, with 10 bases left in between. The CDR3 spans 13 residues. Germline V gives CDR1 SGHTA, CDR2 FQGNSA. Profiling relied on immunoSEQ multiplex PCR, and the TCRdb table lists in-frame clones only, not all of them. The sample has about 190,000 clones, approximately 77% seen once; the top ten hold 10% to 13%. The V gene is TRBV7-2, the J gene TRBJ1-6; D gene unclear. The sequence derives from a woman of 80 years or more with active or convalescent COVID-19. The sample taken for sequencing was peripheral blood. The CDR3 DNA follows: TGTGCCAGCAGCTCCGTCACGGGTTCACCCCTCCACTTT. As protein: CASSSVTGSPLHF. The complete variable domain, with remaining parts taken from reference TRBV7-2 and TRBJ1-6, reads GAGVSQSPSNKVTEKGKDVELRCDPISGHTALYWYRQSLGQGLEFLIYFQGNSAPDKSGLPSDRFSAERTGGSVSTLTIQRTQQEDSAVYLCASSSVTGSPLHFGNGTRLTVT.